Listed below are T cell receptor beta chains from one sample, sequenced in a study of metastatic and nonmetastatic thyroid tumors. TCRdb reprocessed the PCR reads via MiXCR. Of over 25,000 clones listed, 7% to 9% are singletons. What was sequenced was blood. These receptors were collected from a female donor with papillary thyroid cancer or a benign thyroid nodule (not recorded which). Some clones in this sample may be carry-over from other donors' samples. CDR3s include the opening cysteine and the closing phenylalanine or tryptophan. Each record gives: D gene, V gene, J gene, clone size, CDR3 protein, CDR3 DNA. The D gene is left open where the match is weak. The listing skips clone size in some rows; elsewhere it reads once, few, many or a size class.

TRBD2	TRBV7-8	TRBJ2-6	many	CASSPPAGGRGANVLTF	TGTGCCAGCAGCCCCCCCGCGGGGGGGCGTGGGGCCAACGTCCTGACTTTC
-	TRBV10-2	TRBJ2-1	-	CASSDQGRGDYNEQFF	TGCGCCAGCAGTGACCAGGGTCGAGGAGATTACAATGAGCAGTTCTTC
-	TRBV13	TRBJ2-7	many	CASSPRGRGSYEQYF	TGTGCCAGCAGCCCTCGAGGGCGGGGCTCCTACGAGCAGTACTTC
-	TRBV6-1	TRBJ1-1	many	CASRPGRHDTEAFF	TGTGCCAGCAGACCGGGTAGGCATGACACTGAAGCTTTCTTT
-	TRBV20-1	TRBJ2-7	many	CSARGGTYEQYF	TGCAGTGCTAGAGGGGGCACCTACGAGCAGTACTTC
-	TRBV5-1	TRBJ2-7	many	CASSLSGVGDYEQYF	TGCGCCAGCAGCTTGTCTGGGGTCGGGGACTACGAGCAGTACTTC
TRBD1	TRBV18	TRBJ1-5	many	CASSPDRDQPQHF	TGTGCCAGCTCACCCGACAGGGATCAGCCCCAGCATTTT
TRBD2	TRBV12-3/TRBV12-4	TRBJ2-1	medium-sized	CASSLGTSGRGEQFF	TGTGCCAGCAGTCTCGGGACTAGCGGGAGAGGAGAGCAGTTCTTC
TRBD2	TRBV5-6	TRBJ2-5	once	CASSFPSGSTAETQYF	TGTGCCAGCAGCTTCCCGAGCGGGAGTACCGCAGAGACCCAGTACTTC
-	TRBV7-2	TRBJ1-1	many	CASSLAGTGKRNTEAFF	TGTGCCAGCAGCTTAGCCGGAACAGGGAAGAGAAACACTGAAGCTTTCTTT
-	TRBV30	TRBJ1-2	many	CAWSPGTYGYTF	TGTGCCTGGAGTCCAGGGACCTATGGCTACACCTTC
-	TRBV7-9	TRBJ1-4	many	CASSFSGNEKLFF	TGTGCCAGCAGCTTTAGTGGTAATGAAAAACTGTTTTTT
TRBD2	TRBV5-5	TRBJ2-1	-	CANSFATRLAGAGDHEQFF	TGTGCCAACAGCTTTGCAACCCGACTAGCGGGTGCGGGGGACCATGAGCAGTTCTTC
TRBD1	TRBV7-8	TRBJ1-5	many	CASSKTGESNQPQHF	TGTGCCAGCAGCAAGACAGGGGAGAGCAATCAGCCCCAGCATTTT
-	TRBV6-5	TRBJ1-3	many	CASSYSWTTASGNTIYF	TGTGCCAGCAGTTACTCCTGGACAACCGCCTCTGGAAACACCATATATTTT
-	TRBV27	TRBJ2-1	many	CASSPQADPLWNEQFF	TGTGCCAGCAGCCCTCAGGCAGATCCCCTTTGGAATGAGCAGTTCTTC
TRBD1	TRBV9	TRBJ2-7	many	CASSIRDRGGPGDYEQYF	TGTGCCAGCAGCATACGGGACAGGGGGGGCCCTGGGGACTACGAGCAGTACTTC
-	TRBV25-1	TRBJ1-5	many	CASSDRRRPQHF	TGTGCCAGCAGTGATCGCCGGAGGCCCCAGCATTTT
-	TRBV9	TRBJ1-3	many	CASSVDGLFSGNTIYF	TGTGCCAGCAGCGTAGACGGACTATTCTCTGGAAACACCATATATTTT
-	TRBV4-1	TRBJ1-5	many	CASSQDGGPNQPQHF	TGCGCCAGCAGCCAAGATGGGGGGCCCAATCAGCCCCAGCATTTT
-	TRBV19	TRBJ2-7	many	CARWIQGEQYF	TGTGCCAGATGGATTCAAGGCGAGCAGTACTTC
-	TRBV7-8	TRBJ1-2	many	CASSLALPRTDGYTF	TGTGCCAGCAGCTTAGCGCTCCCACGGACAGACGGCTACACCTTC
-	TRBV27	TRBJ1-3	many	CASSLDGGLGNTIYF	TGTGCCAGCAGTTTAGATGGGGGGCTGGGAAACACCATATATTTT
-	TRBV15	TRBJ1-2	many	CATSKRDGPKNYTF	TGTGCCACCAGCAAACGGGACGGACCCAAGAACTACACCTTC
-	TRBV5-6	TRBJ2-1	many	CASELSYNEQFF	TGTGCCAGCGAGTTATCCTACAATGAGCAGTTCTTC
TRBD1	TRBV5-1	TRBJ1-1	many	CASSPWTGGNTEAFF	TGCGCCAGCAGCCCCTGGACAGGCGGGAACACTGAAGCTTTCTTT